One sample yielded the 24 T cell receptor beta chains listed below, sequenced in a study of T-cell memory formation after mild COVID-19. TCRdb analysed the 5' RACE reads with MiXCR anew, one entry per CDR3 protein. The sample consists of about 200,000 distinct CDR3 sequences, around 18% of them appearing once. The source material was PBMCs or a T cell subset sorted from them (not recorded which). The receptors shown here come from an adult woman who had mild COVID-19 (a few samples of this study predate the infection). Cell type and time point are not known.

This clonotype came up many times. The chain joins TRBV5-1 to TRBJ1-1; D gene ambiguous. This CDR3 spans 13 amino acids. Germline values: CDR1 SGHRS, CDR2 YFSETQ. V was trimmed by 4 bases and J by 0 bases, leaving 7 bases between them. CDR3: CASSDLMNTEAFF. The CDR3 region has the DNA TGCGCCAGCAGCGACCTCATGAACACTGAAGCTTTCTTT. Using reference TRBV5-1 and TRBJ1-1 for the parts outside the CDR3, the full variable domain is KAGVTQTPRYLIKTRGQQVTLSCSPISGHRSVSWYQQTPGQGLQFLFEYFSETQRNKGNFPGRFSGRQFSNSRSEMNVSTLELGDSALYLCASSDLMNTEAFFGQGTRLTVV.

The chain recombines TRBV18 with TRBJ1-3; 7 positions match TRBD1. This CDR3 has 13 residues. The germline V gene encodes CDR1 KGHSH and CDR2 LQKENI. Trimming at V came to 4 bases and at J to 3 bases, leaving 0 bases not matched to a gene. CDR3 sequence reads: CASSRDSGNTIYF. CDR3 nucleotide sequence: TGTGCCAGCTCACGGGACAGTGGAAACACCATATATTTT.

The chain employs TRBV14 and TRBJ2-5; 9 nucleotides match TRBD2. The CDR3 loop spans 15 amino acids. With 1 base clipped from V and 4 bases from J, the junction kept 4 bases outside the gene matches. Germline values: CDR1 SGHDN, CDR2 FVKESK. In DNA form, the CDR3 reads TGTGCCAGCAGCCAAGGTCTAGCGGGGACAGAGACCCAGTACTTC. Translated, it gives CASSQGLAGTETQYF.

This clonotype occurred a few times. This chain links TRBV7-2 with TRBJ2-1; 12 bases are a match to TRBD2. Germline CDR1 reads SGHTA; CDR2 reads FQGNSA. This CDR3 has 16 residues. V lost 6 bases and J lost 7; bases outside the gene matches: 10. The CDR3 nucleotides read TGTGCCAGCAGTCCAATGACTAGCGGGAGAGGAAATGAGCAGTTCTTC. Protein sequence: CASSPMTSGRGNEQFF.

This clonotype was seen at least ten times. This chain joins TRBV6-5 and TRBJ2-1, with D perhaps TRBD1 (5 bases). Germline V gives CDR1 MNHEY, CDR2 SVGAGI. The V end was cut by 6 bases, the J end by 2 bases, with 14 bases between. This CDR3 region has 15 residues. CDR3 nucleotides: TGTGCCAGCAGAGGGGCGGAGAAACCCTACAATGAGCAGTTCTTC. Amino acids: CASRGAEKPYNEQFF.

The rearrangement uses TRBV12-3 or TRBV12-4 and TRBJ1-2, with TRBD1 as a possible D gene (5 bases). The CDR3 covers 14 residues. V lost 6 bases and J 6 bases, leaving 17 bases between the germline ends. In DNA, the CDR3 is TGTGCCAGCAGAATCCAACTGGCAGGGCATGGCTACACCTTC. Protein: CASRIQLAGHGYTF.

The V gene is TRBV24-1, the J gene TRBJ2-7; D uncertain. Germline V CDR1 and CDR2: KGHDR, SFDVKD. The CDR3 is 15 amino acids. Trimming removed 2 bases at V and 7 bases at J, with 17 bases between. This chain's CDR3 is CATSDSESLAREQYF. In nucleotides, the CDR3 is TGTGCCACCAGTGATTCTGAATCGCTGGCTCGAGAGCAGTACTTC.

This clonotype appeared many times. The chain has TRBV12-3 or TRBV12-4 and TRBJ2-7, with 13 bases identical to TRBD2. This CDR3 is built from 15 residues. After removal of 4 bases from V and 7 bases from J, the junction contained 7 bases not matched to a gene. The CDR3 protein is CASSWTSGSLGEQYF. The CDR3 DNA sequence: TGTGCCAGCAGTTGGACTAGCGGGAGCTTGGGTGAGCAGTACTTC.

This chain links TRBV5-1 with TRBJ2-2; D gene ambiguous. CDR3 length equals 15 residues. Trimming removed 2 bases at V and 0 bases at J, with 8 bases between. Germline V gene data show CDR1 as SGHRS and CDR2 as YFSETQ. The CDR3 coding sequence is TGCGCCAGCAGCTTACAAACAGCGAACACCGGGGAGCTGTTTTTT. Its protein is CASSLQTANTGELFF.

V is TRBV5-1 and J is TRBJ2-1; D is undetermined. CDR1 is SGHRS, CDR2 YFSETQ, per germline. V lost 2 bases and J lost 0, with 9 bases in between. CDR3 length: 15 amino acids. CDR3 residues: CASSLGSSSYNEQFF. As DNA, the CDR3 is TGCGCCAGCAGCTTAGGCTCTAGCTCCTACAATGAGCAGTTCTTC.

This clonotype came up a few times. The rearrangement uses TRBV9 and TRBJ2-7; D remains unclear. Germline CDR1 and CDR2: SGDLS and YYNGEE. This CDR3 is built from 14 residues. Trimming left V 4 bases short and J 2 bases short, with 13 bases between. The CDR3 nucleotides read TGTGCCAGCAGCCCCCAAAGAGAGGCCTACGAGCAGTACTTC. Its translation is CASSPQREAYEQYF.

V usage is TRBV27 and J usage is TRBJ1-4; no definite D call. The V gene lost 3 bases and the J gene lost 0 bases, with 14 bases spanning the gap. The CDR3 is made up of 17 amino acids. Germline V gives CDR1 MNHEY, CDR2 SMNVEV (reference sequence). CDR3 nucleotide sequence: TGTGCCAGCAGTTTTAGTGGGATTCAAGCAACTAATGAAAAACTGTTTTTT. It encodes CASSFSGIQATNEKLFF.

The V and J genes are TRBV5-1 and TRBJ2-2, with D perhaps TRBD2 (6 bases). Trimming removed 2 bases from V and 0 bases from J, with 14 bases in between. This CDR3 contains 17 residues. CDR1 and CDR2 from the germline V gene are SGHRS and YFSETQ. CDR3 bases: TGCGCCAGCAGCTTCTCCTGGGACTTTACGAACACCGGGGAGCTGTTTTTT. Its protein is CASSFSWDFTNTGELFF.

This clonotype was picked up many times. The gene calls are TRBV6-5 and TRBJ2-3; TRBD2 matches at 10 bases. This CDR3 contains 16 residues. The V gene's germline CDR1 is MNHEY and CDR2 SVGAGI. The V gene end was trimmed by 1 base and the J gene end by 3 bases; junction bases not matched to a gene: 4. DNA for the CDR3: TGTGCCAGCAGTTACTGGGCTAGCGGGAGTACAGATACGCAGTATTTT. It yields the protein CASSYWASGSTDTQYF.

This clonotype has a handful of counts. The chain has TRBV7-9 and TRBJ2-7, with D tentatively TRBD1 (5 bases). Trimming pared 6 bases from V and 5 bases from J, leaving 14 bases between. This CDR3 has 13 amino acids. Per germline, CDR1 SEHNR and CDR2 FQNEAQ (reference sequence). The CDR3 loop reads CASRASQGHEQYF. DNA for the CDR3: TGTGCCAGCAGGGCCAGTCAGGGCCACGAGCAGTACTTC.

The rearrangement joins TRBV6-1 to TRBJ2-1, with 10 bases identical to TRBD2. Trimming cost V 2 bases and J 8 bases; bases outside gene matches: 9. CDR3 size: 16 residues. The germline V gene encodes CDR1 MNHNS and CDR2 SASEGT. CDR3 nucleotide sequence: TGTGCCAGCAGTGAATGGAGCGGGGGGGCGGGAGATGAGCAGTTCTTC. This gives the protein CASSEWSGGAGDEQFF.

The CDR3 DNA is TGCAGTGCTAGAGTGGGGGAGGTCGGGGAGCTGTTTTTT. Translated, it gives CSARVGEVGELFF. The chain is built from TRBV20-1 and TRBJ2-2, with D possibly TRBD2 on 6 matching bases. V lost 1 base to trimming and J lost 7 bases, with 10 bases between them. The CDR3 has 13 residues. From germline, CDR1 is DFQATT and CDR2 SNEGSKA (reference sequence).

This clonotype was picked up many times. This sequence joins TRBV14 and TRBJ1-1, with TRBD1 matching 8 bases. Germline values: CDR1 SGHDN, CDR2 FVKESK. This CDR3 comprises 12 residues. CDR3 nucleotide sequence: TGTGCGACAGGGGTGAGTTTCACTGAAGCTTTCTTT. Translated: CATGVSFTEAFF.

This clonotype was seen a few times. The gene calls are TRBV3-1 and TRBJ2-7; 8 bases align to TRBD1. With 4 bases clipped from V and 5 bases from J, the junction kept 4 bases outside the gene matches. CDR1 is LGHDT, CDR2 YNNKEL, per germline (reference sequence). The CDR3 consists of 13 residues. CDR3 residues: CASSPDRGHEQYF. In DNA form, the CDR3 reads TGTGCCAGCAGCCCCGACAGGGGTCACGAGCAGTACTTC.

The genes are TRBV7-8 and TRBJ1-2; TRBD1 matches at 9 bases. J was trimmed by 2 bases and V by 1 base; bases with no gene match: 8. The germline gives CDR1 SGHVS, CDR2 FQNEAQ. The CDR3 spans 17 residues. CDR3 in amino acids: CASSLGYRGLTNYGYTF. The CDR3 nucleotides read TGTGCCAGCAGCTTAGGTTACAGGGGGCTTACCAACTATGGCTACACCTTC.

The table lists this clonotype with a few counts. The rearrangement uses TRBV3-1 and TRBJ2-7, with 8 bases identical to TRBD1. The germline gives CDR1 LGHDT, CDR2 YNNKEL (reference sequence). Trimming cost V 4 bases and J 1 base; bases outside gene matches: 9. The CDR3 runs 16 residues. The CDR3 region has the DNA TGTGCCAGCAGCCTTGCGTCCAGGACAGGGTCCTACGAGCAGTACTTC. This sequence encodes CASSLASRTGSYEQYF.

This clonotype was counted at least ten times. The CDR3 spells CASSPRGNYGYTF. In nucleotides, the CDR3 is TGTGCCAGCAGCCCCCGGGGTAACTATGGCTACACCTTC. The chain employs TRBV3-1 and TRBJ1-2; D remains unclear. V shed 4 bases and J shed 1 base, with 7 bases lying between them. The V gene's germline CDR1 is LGHDT and CDR2 YNNKEL (reference sequence). The CDR3 length is 13 residues.

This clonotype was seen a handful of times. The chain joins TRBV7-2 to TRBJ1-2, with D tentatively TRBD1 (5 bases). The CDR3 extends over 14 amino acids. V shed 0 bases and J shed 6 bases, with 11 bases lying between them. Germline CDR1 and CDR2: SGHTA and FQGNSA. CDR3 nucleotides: TGTGCCAGCAGCTTAGCACAGGCTGGGGATGGCTACACCTTC. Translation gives CASSLAQAGDGYTF.

Written as DNA, the CDR3 is TGTGCCAGCTCACCGCGGGAGGGGTTAGGTGAGCAGTTCTTC. This translates into CASSPREGLGEQFF. The chain is built from TRBV18 and TRBJ2-1, with TRBD2 matching over 9 bases. Germline V lookup: CDR1 KGHSH, CDR2 LQKENI. V gave up 3 bases and J gave up 9 bases; unmatched junction bases: 6. The CDR3 length is 14 residues. Drawing the rest from reference TRBV18 and TRBJ2-1, the complete variable domain is NAGVMQNPRHLVRRRGQEARLRCSPMKGHSHVYWYRQLPEEGLKFMVYLQKENIIDESGMPKERFSAEFPKEGPSILRIQQVVRGDSAAYFCASSPREGLGEQFFGPGTRLTVL.